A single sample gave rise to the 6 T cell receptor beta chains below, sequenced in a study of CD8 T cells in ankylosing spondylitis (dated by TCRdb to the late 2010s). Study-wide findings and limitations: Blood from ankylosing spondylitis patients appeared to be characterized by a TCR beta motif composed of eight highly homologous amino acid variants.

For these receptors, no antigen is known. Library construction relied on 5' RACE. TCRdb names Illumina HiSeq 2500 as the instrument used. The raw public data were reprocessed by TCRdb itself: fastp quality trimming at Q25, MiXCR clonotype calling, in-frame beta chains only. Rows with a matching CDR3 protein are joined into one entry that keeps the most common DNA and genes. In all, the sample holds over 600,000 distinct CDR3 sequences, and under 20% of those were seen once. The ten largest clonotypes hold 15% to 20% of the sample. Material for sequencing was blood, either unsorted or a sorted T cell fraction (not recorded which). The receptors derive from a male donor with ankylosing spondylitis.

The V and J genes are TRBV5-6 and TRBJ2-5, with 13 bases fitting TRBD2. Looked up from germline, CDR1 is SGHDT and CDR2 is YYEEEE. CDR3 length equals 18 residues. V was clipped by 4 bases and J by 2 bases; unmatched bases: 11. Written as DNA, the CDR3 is TGTGCCAGCAGCCGATCTCCCCGACTAGCGGGAGGACAAGAGACCCAGTACTTC. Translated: CASSRSPRLAGGQETQYF.

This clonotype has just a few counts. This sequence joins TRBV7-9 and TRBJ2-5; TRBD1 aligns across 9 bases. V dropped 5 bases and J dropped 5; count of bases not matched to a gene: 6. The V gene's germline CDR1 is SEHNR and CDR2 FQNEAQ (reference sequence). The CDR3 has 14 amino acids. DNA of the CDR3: TGTGCCAGCAGCATACAGGGGGCGAGGGAGACCCAGTACTTC. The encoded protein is CASSIQGARETQYF.

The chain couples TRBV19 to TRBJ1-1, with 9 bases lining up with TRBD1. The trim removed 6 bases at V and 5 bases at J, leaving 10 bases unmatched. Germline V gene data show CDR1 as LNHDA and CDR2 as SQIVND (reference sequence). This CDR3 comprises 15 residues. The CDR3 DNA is TGTGCCAGTAGCTTACCCTCGACAGGGGGGACTGAAGCTTTCTTT. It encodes CASSLPSTGGTEAFF.

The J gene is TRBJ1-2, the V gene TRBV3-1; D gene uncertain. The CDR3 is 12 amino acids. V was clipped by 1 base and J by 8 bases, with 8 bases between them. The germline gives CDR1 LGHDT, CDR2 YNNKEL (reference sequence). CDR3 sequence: CASSQGQKGYTF. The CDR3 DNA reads TGTGCCAGCAGCCAAGGACAAAAAGGCTACACCTTC.

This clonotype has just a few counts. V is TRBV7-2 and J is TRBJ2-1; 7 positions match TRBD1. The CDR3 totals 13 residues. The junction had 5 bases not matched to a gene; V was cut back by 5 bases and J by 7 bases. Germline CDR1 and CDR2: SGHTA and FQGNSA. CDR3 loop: CASSMGQRNEQFF. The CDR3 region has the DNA TGTGCCAGCAGCATGGGACAGAGAAATGAGCAGTTCTTC. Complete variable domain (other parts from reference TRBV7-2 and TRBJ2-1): GAGVSQSPSNKVTEKGKDVELRCDPISGHTALYWYRQSLGQGLEFLIYFQGNSAPDKSGLPSDRFSAERTGGSVSTLTIQRTQQEDSAVYLCASSMGQRNEQFFGPGTRLTVL.

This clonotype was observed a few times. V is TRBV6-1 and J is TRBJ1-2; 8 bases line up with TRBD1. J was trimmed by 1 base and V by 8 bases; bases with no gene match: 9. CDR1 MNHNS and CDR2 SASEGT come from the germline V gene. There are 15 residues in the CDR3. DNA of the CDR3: TGTGCCAGCGGACAGGGTTATTCCCTTAACTATGGCTACACCTTC. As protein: CASGQGYSLNYGYTF.